Below, 31 T cell receptor beta chains from the same sample are listed, as sequenced in a study of blood T cell repertoires in COVID-19. Measured with immunoSEQ multiplex PCR; TCRdb has only the in-frame clones, and not every one. The data hold some 220,000 clones, with 86% observed a single time. What was sequenced was PBMCs or T cells enriched from blood (not recorded which). These receptors originate from a woman in her forties or fifties in a cohort exposed to, infected with or recovered from COVID-19 (not recorded which).

J is TRBJ1-2 and V is TRBV7-2, with D uncertain. V lost 5 bases, J lost 4 bases, and 20 bases lay in between. The CDR3 loop spans 16 amino acids. The germline CDR1 and CDR2 sequences are SGHTA and FQGNSA. CDR3 in amino acids: CASSTPLSSLTYGYTF. The CDR3 nucleotides read TGTGCCAGCAGCACTCCTCTATCGAGTCTAACCTATGGCTACACCTTC.

The gene calls are TRBV7-9 and TRBJ2-1; 7 positions agree with TRBD1. The CDR3 covers 15 residues. Germline CDR1 and CDR2: SEHNR and FQNEAQ (reference sequence). Germline trimming cut 4 bases from V and 8 bases from J; bases unmatched to any gene: 11. The DNA of the CDR3 is TGTGCCAGCAGCTCCCGGCGTTCCCAGGGGGATGAGCAGTTCTTC. Its translation: CASSSRRSQGDEQFF.

The chain couples TRBV18 to TRBJ1-5; D uncertain. Germline-derived CDR1 and CDR2 are KGHSH and LQKENI. V was cut by 4 bases and J by 7 bases, with 20 bases left in between. This CDR3 has 16 amino acids. CDR3 region: CASSRVEGSWFQPQHF. The CDR3, as DNA: TGTGCCAGCTCACGAGTGGAGGGCTCATGGTTCCAGCCCCAGCATTTT.

The chain couples TRBV4-3 to TRBJ2-1, with 10 bases aligning to TRBD2. Germline-derived CDR1 and CDR2 are LGHNA and YSLEER. There are 16 residues in the CDR3. J lost 5 bases, V lost 1 base, and 5 bases had no gene match. CDR3 DNA sequence: TGCGCCAGCAGCCAAGTTTCTAGCGGGGGCCACAATGAGCAGTTCTTC. It codes for CASSQVSSGGHNEQFF.

Only a few counts were recorded for this clone. The rearrangement links TRBV5-4 to TRBJ2-7, with TRBD2 matching 7 bases. This CDR3 is built from 16 residues. After removal of 3 bases from V and 0 bases from J, the junction contained 9 bases not matched to a gene. The V gene's germline CDR1 is SGHNT and CDR2 YYREEE (reference sequence). CDR3 nucleotides: TGTGCCAGCAGCTGGGGGGGGAGAATGGGCTCCTACGAGCAGTACTTC. It codes for CASSWGGRMGSYEQYF.

The chain is built from TRBV3-1 (or the pseudogene TRBV3-2) and TRBJ1-1; TRBD1 agrees at 7 bases. Trimming cost V 4 bases and J 0 bases; bases outside gene matches: 14. The CDR3 spans 18 residues. CDR1 is LGHDT, CDR2 YNNKEL, per germline (reference sequence). The CDR3 DNA is TGTGCCAGCAGCCCTATAAGGTTTTCGGGACAGATGAACACTGAAGCTTTCTTT. It yields the protein CASSPIRFSGQMNTEAFF.

The chain carries TRBV5-5 and TRBJ1-5; 7 positions match TRBD1. V was pared by 4 bases and J by 3 bases, with 7 bases of the junction left unmatched. The length of the CDR3 is 15 residues. Germline V gives CDR1 SGHKS, CDR2 YYEKEE (reference sequence). In DNA form, the CDR3 reads TGTGCCAGCAGCGACAGGGCTCGGCACAATCAGCCCCAGCATTTT. Its translation is CASSDRARHNQPQHF.

The rearrangement uses TRBV7-9 and TRBJ2-1; a weak D match, TRBD1 (6 bases). Germline-derived CDR1 and CDR2 are SEHNR and FQNEAQ (reference sequence). Trimming shortened V by 7 bases and J by 3 bases, and 10 bases separated the two germline ends. This CDR3 contains 13 residues. This CDR3 is CASMGRGYNEQFF. CDR3 nucleotides: TGTGCCAGCATGGGCAGGGGCTACAATGAGCAGTTCTTC.

CDR3 protein: CASSQERLAGSTDTQYF. The DNA for the CDR3 is TGTGCCAGCAGCCAAGAACGACTAGCGGGCAGCACAGATACGCAGTATTTT. The chain has TRBV3-1 (or the pseudogene TRBV3-2) and TRBJ2-3; 10 positions agree with TRBD2. This CDR3 is 17 amino acids long. Per the germline V gene, CDR1 is LGHDT and CDR2 is YNNKEL (reference sequence). The V and J ends lost 0 bases and 0 bases, in that order; junction bases with no gene match: 3.

The genes are TRBV12-5 and TRBJ2-2, with 7 bases matching TRBD2. Per germline, CDR1 LGHNT and CDR2 FRNRAP. The CDR3 spans 14 residues. The V and J ends lost 2 bases and 7 bases, in that order; junction bases with no gene match: 4. CDR3 loop: CASGLKAGYGELFF. Written as DNA, the CDR3 is TGTGCTAGTGGTTTGAAAGCGGGATACGGGGAGCTGTTTTTT.

This chain links TRBV9 with TRBJ1-3, with D perhaps TRBD1 (5 bases). V shed 4 bases and J shed 4 bases, with 30 bases lying between them. The CDR3 has 20 amino acids. The germline CDR1 and CDR2 sequences are SGDLS and YYNGEE. CDR3 sequence: CASSSDGRGAGLSLGNTIYF. The CDR3 DNA reads TGTGCCAGCAGCTCTGATGGGAGGGGTGCTGGGCTGTCTCTGGGAAACACCATATATTTT.

This chain joins TRBV9 and TRBJ1-6, with D perhaps TRBD1 (5 bases). The CDR3 is 14 residues long. Looked up from germline, CDR1 is SGDLS and CDR2 is YYNGEE. V was cut by 0 bases and J by 10 bases, with 11 bases left in between. The CDR3 DNA follows: TGTGCCAGCAGCGTAGCCAGGGATCGCTCACCCCTCCACTTT. This codes for CASSVARDRSPLHF.

This clone was counted between two and nine times. The chain combines TRBV11-1 with TRBJ2-2, with 9 bases identical to TRBD1. CDR3 length: 15 residues. Looked up from germline, CDR1 is SGHAT and CDR2 is FQDESV (reference sequence). The ends lost 5 bases at V and 6 bases at J; junction bases unmatched: 7. For the CDR3, the DNA is TGTGCCAGCAGCCAGGACAGGGGAATGGCCGGGGAGCTGTTTTTT. Its translation is CASSQDRGMAGELFF.

The chain is built from TRBV12-3 or TRBV12-4 and TRBJ2-7, with D possibly being TRBD1 (6 bases). Trimming took off 6 bases at V and 4 bases at J, with 10 bases between the two ends. The CDR3 loop spans 12 amino acids. CDR3 nucleotide sequence: TGTGCCAGCAGCGGACAGAGATACGAGCAGTACTTC. This translates into CASSGQRYEQYF.

V and J are TRBV19 and TRBJ1-5, with D perhaps matching TRBD1 (5 bases). Trimming left V 6 bases short and J 0 bases short, with 15 bases between. Germline V gene lookup returns CDR1 LNHDA and CDR2 SQIVND (reference sequence). The CDR3 loop spans 16 amino acids. CDR3 bases: TGTGCCAGTAGCGGAGACAGACCCCTTAGCAATCAGCCCCAGCATTTT. Amino acid sequence: CASSGDRPLSNQPQHF.

This chain uses TRBV7-2 with TRBJ1-6; D is unresolved. The CDR3 totals 14 residues. Germline-derived CDR1 and CDR2 are SGHTA and FQGNSA. The germline V and J ends were trimmed by 6 bases and 7 bases, with 13 bases remaining between them. This chain's CDR3 is CASSRRELNSPLHF. The DNA for the CDR3 is TGTGCCAGCAGTCGGAGGGAGTTAAATTCACCCCTCCACTTT.

This clone was found a few times. The gene calls are TRBV15 and TRBJ2-1; 9 positions match TRBD1. The CDR3 is 14 residues long. From germline, CDR1 is LNHNV and CDR2 YYDKDF (reference sequence). J gave up 15 bases and V 2 bases, and 11 bases lay outside the gene matches. DNA for the CDR3: TGTGCCACCAGCAGAAAAAACTCGGGACAGGGTGTGTTCTTC. Amino acids: CATSRKNSGQGVFF.

This clone was recorded once. This chain's CDR3 is CASSQEGQGGGGYTF. Written as DNA, the CDR3 is TGTGCCAGCAGCCAAGAAGGACAGGGCGGGGGAGGCTACACCTTC. The chain combines TRBV4-2 with TRBJ1-2, with 8 bases fitting TRBD1. The V and J ends lost 0 bases and 8 bases, in that order; junction bases with no gene match: 8. From germline, CDR1 is LGHNA and CDR2 YNFKEQ. This CDR3 spans 15 amino acids.

V gene TRBV5-1 combines with J gene TRBJ1-2; D is ambiguous. The CDR3 length is 15 residues. Germline V gene data show CDR1 as SGHRS and CDR2 as YFSETQ. Trimming removed 4 bases at V and 0 bases at J, with 13 bases between. CDR3 sequence reads: CASSPQVAANYGYTF. The CDR3 DNA sequence: TGCGCCAGCAGCCCTCAGGTTGCCGCTAACTATGGCTACACCTTC. The entire variable domain, with the rest obtained from reference TRBV5-1 and TRBJ1-2, is as follows: KAGVTQTPRYLIKTRGQQVTLSCSPISGHRSVSWYQQTPGQGLQFLFEYFSETQRNKGNFPGRFSGRQFSNSRSEMNVSTLELGDSALYLCASSPQVAANYGYTFGSGTRLTVV.

This chain connects TRBV19 to TRBJ1-2; 9 bases agree with TRBD1. Per the germline V gene, CDR1 is LNHDA and CDR2 is SQIVND (reference sequence). This CDR3 has 15 amino acids. Germline trimming cut 9 bases from V and 2 bases from J; bases unmatched to any gene: 10. CDR3: CASATPGTGNYGYTF. The CDR3 DNA reads TGTGCCAGCGCTACACCCGGGACAGGGAACTATGGCTACACCTTC. The full variable domain, in which reference TRBV19 and TRBJ1-2 provide the parts outside the CDR3, is DGGITQSPKYLFRKEGQNVTLSCEQNLNHDAMYWYRQDPGQGLRLIYYSQIVNDFQKGDIAEGYSVSREKKESFPLTVTSAQKNPTAFYLCASATPGTGNYGYTFGSGTRLTVV.

This clone was observed a single time. Here the CDR3 DNA reads TGTGCCACCAGTGATAAAAGGAGTGCCGGGAGGGGAGACTATGGCTACACCTTC. This codes for CATSDKRSAGRGDYGYTF. The chain joins TRBV24-1 to TRBJ1-2, with TRBD1 as a possible D gene (5 bases). Trimming removed 3 bases from V and 3 bases from J, with 22 bases in between. This CDR3 has 18 amino acids. Germline V gene data show CDR1 as KGHDR and CDR2 as SFDVKD.

V is TRBV28 and J is TRBJ2-5; D possibly corresponds to TRBD1 (6 bases). This CDR3 is built from 14 residues. In germline, CDR1 is MDHEN, CDR2 SYDVKM. V was clipped by 5 bases and J by 5 bases, with 15 bases between them. This chain's CDR3 is CASSLQGLAETQYF. CDR3 DNA sequence: TGTGCCAGCAGTCTCCAGGGGTTGGCCGAGACCCAGTACTTC. The entire variable domain, with the rest obtained from reference TRBV28 and TRBJ2-5, is as follows: DVKVTQSSRYLVKRTGEKVFLECVQDMDHENMFWYRQDPGLGLRLIYFSYDVKMKEKGDIPEGYSVSREKKERFSLILESASTNQTSMYLCASSLQGLAETQYFGPGTRLLVL.

This chain links TRBV5-1 with TRBJ2-2; possibly TRBD1 for D (6 bases). V was trimmed by 7 bases and J by 7 bases, leaving 20 bases between them. The CDR3 length is 15 residues. The V gene's germline CDR1 is SGHRS and CDR2 YFSETQ. The CDR3 loop reads CASGSGAAWGGELFF. CDR3 DNA sequence: TGCGCCAGCGGCTCAGGGGCCGCCTGGGGCGGGGAGCTGTTTTTT.

The chain carries TRBV9 and TRBJ1-6; 8 bases agree with TRBD1. Germline lookup yields CDR1 SGDLS and CDR2 YYNGEE. CDR3 length equals 16 residues. V shed 3 bases, J shed 3 bases, and the junction held 5 bases outside the gene matches. CDR3 residues: CASSASGGDYNSPLHF. The CDR3, as DNA: TGTGCCAGCAGCGCCTCAGGGGGCGACTATAATTCACCCCTCCACTTT.

The chain uses TRBV28 and TRBJ2-7; a weak D match, TRBD1 (6 bases). The CDR3 is made up of 14 amino acids. The V and J ends lost 2 bases and 3 bases respectively, with 11 bases between them. Germline V gives CDR1 MDHEN, CDR2 SYDVKM. Written as DNA, the CDR3 is TGTGCCAGCAGTTTACACTCGGACAGCTACGAGCAGTACTTC. It translates to CASSLHSDSYEQYF. The variable domain in full, completed from reference TRBV28 and TRBJ2-7, reads DVKVTQSSRYLVKRTGEKVFLECVQDMDHENMFWYRQDPGLGLRLIYFSYDVKMKEKGDIPEGYSVSREKKERFSLILESASTNQTSMYLCASSLHSDSYEQYFGPGTRLTVT.

The DNA for the CDR3 is TGTGCCACCAGTGATTCTTTGCAACCCCAGAGGGATGAGCAGTTCTTC. Translation: CATSDSLQPQRDEQFF. The chain recombines TRBV24-1 with TRBJ2-1; D is possibly TRBD2 (5 bases). The CDR3 sequence is 16 residues long. Germline CDR1 reads KGHDR; CDR2 reads SFDVKD. Trimming shortened V by 2 bases and J by 8 bases, and 18 bases separated the two germline ends.

V and J are TRBV5-6 and TRBJ2-5, with 7 bases lining up with TRBD2. Looked up from germline, CDR1 is SGHDT and CDR2 is YYEEEE. V was pared by 4 bases and J by 2 bases, with 8 bases of the junction left unmatched. The CDR3 is made up of 15 amino acids. The CDR3 DNA reads as TGTGCCAGCAGCCCGATCGGGGGGAGACAAGAGACCCAGTACTTC. Residues: CASSPIGGRQETQYF.

The CDR3 spells CASRYAAGVSTEAFF. In DNA form, the CDR3 reads TGCGCCAGCAGGTATGCCGCGGGGGTAAGCACTGAAGCTTTCTTT. This chain links TRBV5-1 with TRBJ1-1, with D maybe TRBD1 (5 bases). CDR1 is SGHRS, CDR2 YFSETQ, per germline. The length of the CDR3 is 15 residues. Trimming took off 5 bases at V and 4 bases at J, with 18 bases between the two ends.

The CDR3 nucleotides read TGTGCCAGCAGCTTGGGGAGGGACGGCAATCAGCCCCAGCATTTT. Protein: CASSLGRDGNQPQHF. V usage is TRBV5-8 and J usage is TRBJ1-5, with a tentative D call TRBD1 (5 bases). Trimming pared 0 bases from V and 2 bases from J, leaving 9 bases between. The CDR3 length is 15 residues. Germline values: CDR1 SGHTS, CDR2 YDEGEE.

The sample holds a few counts of this clone. The CDR3 is CASSPAGTNQYF. CDR3 nucleotide sequence: TGTGCCAGCTCACCGGCCGGGACTAACCAGTACTTC. V is TRBV18 and J is TRBJ2-4, with 7 nucleotides matching TRBD2. Germline values: CDR1 KGHSH, CDR2 LQKENI. Germline trimming cut 3 bases from V and 13 bases from J; bases unmatched to any gene: 6. The CDR3 contains 12 residues. Filled out from reference TRBV18 and TRBJ2-4, the complete variable domain reads NAGVMQNPRHLVRRRGQEARLRCSPMKGHSHVYWYRQLPEEGLKFMVYLQKENIIDESGMPKERFSAEFPKEGPSILRIQQVVRGDSAAYFCASSPAGTNQYFGAGTRLSVL.

V gene TRBV19 combines with J gene TRBJ2-5; 9 nucleotides match TRBD1. Germline V CDR1 and CDR2: LNHDA, SQIVND (reference sequence). J gave up 1 base and V 3 bases, and 6 bases lay outside the gene matches. The CDR3 is made up of 16 amino acids. The CDR3 DNA reads as TGTGCCAGTAGTATTCGGACAGGGGCCGTCCAAGAGACCCAGTACTTC. Translating it yields CASSIRTGAVQETQYF.